This paragraph covers one T cell receptor beta chain sequence. Time point given: newly diagnosed GD, antithyroid drugs for less than 3 months. PBMC-extracted RNA yielded the TCR library. These data are taken from a study of regulatory T cells in long-lasting Graves disease. The TCR beta library used iRepertoire HTBI primers with Arm-PCR amplification of CDR3. One entry per CDR3 protein, called by TCRdb with MiXCR from the multiplex PCR reads. In the table there are 400,000 to 500,000 distinct CDR3 sequences, 14% of which are singletons. These data are also associated with another study on T cells in Graves' hyperthyroidism and ophthalmopathy. That paper states: Using the HTBI primer set, a first-round RT-PCR was run on the TCR CDR3.

The sample here was peripheral blood mononuclear cells (PBMCs), taken at new diagnosis, from a patient treated with antithyroid drugs. This clonotype originated in a woman aged 45-65 years with Graves disease.

CDR3 nucleotides: TGTGCCAGCAGTGAACATTTTTATGCTACAGCGGTTTACTTC. It specifies CASSEHFYATAVYF. The V gene is TRBV6-2 or TRBV6-3, the J gene TRBJ2-7; tentative D call: TRBD2 (5 bases). Germline V lookup: CDR1 MNHEY, CDR2 SVGEGT. Trimming shortened V by 5 bases and J by 13 bases, and 24 bases separated the two germline ends. This CDR3 contains 14 residues.